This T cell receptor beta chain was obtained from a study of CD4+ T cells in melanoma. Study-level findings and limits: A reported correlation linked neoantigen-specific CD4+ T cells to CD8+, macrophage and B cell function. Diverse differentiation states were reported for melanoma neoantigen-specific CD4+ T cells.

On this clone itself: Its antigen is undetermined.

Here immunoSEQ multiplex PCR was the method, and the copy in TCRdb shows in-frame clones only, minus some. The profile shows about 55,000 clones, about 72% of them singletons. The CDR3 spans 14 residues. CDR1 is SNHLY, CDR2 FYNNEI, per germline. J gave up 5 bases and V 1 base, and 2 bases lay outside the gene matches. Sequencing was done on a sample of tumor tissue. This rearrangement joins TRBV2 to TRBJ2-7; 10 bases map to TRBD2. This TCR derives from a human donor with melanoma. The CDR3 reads CASSEGLAGDEQYF. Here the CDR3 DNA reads TGTGCCAGCAGTGAAGGGCTAGCGGGGGACGAGCAGTACTTC.